These T cell receptor beta chains were read from a single sample in a study of blood T cell repertoires in COVID-19. Assay used: immunoSEQ multiplex PCR; TCRdb lists only in-frame clones, some missing. The repertoire includes around 94,000 clones, approximately 90% of them detected once, and over 2% sits in the top ten. Material: peripheral blood. The source of these receptors is a man aged 50 to 59 with active COVID-19. Both conserved end residues are part of each CDR3. Each record gives: V gene, clone size, D gene, J gene, CDR3 DNA, CDR3 protein. A D gene is named only where the DNA matches it firmly. A clone size is listed for some rows: how often the clone was seen (once, few, many), or a class if it is expanded.

>TRBV3-1/TRBV3-2|.|.|TRBJ2-6
TGTGCCAGCAGCCAAGACCTCCTTACAGGGAGCTCTGGGGCCAACGTCCTGACTTTC
CASSQDLLTGSSGANVLTF
>TRBV12-3/TRBV12-4|few|.|TRBJ1-1
TGTGCCAGCAGTCGAGAGGCTTACACTGAAGCTTTCTTT
CASSREAYTEAFF
>TRBV29-1|once|.|TRBJ1-2
TGCAGCGTTGAAGCCTTTCGGGGGGCGGGCGGCTACACCTTC
CSVEAFRGAGGYTF
>TRBV5-1|.|.|TRBJ1-1
TGCGCCAGCAGCTTGGCCGGGGACACTGAAGCTTTCTTT
CASSLAGDTEAFF
>TRBV3-1/TRBV3-2|.|.|TRBJ1-4
TGTGCCAGCAGCCACTTTAAGCAAGGGGTAAGAGAAAAACTGTTTTTT
CASSHFKQGVREKLFF
>TRBV6-2/TRBV6-3|.|.|TRBJ2-5
TGTGCCAGCAGTTACCTGTTCGGCGGGGTCCAAGAGACCCAGTACTTC
CASSYLFGGVQETQYF
>TRBV7-2|.|.|TRBJ2-7
TGTGCCAGCAGCTCCCGGTCGAGGAGCCACGAGCAGTACTTC
CASSSRSRSHEQYF
>TRBV19|.|TRBD1|TRBJ1-5
TGTGCCAGTAGTCCTGAGCCGGGACAGGGAAACCAGCCCCAGCATTTT
CASSPEPGQGNQPQHF
>TRBV6-5|.|.|TRBJ1-1
TGCGCTCTTAGGGGAGGGAACACTGAAGCTTTCTTT
CALRGGNTEAFF
>TRBV27|.|.|TRBJ2-1
TGTGCCAGCAGTTTCGCAGGGGACCCCTACAATGAGCAGTTCTTC
CASSFAGDPYNEQFF
>TRBV29-1|.|.|TRBJ1-5
TGCAGCGCCACGGACAGCCCCAATCAGCCCCAGCATTTT
CSATDSPNQPQHF
>TRBV19|.|.|TRBJ1-1
TGTGCCAGTAGTATAAATTCGGGACACCCAAACACTGAAGCTTTCTTT
CASSINSGHPNTEAFF
>TRBV7-2|.|TRBD2|TRBJ2-3
TGTGCCAGCCCCCGTGGGAGTAGCGGGGGGCCGCAGTATTTT
CASPRGSSGGPQYF
>TRBV19|.|.|TRBJ2-1
TGTGCCAGTAGTATAGATCGGGCATTGGGGGGTCGAAATGAGCAGTTCTTC
CASSIDRALGGRNEQFF
>TRBV4-1|.|.|TRBJ1-4
TGCGCCAGCAGCCAAGACTCGACTTCAACTAATGAAAAACTGTTTTTT
CASSQDSTSTNEKLFF
>TRBV9|.|.|TRBJ1-3
TGTGCCAGCACAGGAAATGCTGGAAACACCATATATTTT
CASTGNAGNTIYF
>TRBV2|.|TRBD1|TRBJ2-1
TGTGCCAGCACCAGGGGGAATGAGCAGTTCTTC
CASTRGNEQFF
>TRBV4-2|.|TRBD2|TRBJ2-1
TGTGCCAGCAGCCAATGGGCTAGCGGGGGTTATGAGCAGTTCTTC
CASSQWASGGYEQFF
>TRBV5-4|.|TRBD1|TRBJ2-7
TGTGCCAGCAGCTTGGCCGGGACAGGCTACGAGCAGTACTTC
CASSLAGTGYEQYF
>TRBV14|.|.|TRBJ2-7
TGTGCCACCTTCGGTTTCTCCTACGAGCAGTACTTC
CATFGFSYEQYF
>TRBV9|once|.|TRBJ2-1
TGTGCCAGCGGCGCCCGGGAAGAGTTTTTAAATGAGCAGTTCTTC
CASGAREEFLNEQFF
>TRBV11-2|.|.|TRBJ2-5
TGTGCCAGCAGCTGGCGGGGGCCCCCGGAGACCCAGTACTTC
CASSWRGPPETQYF
>TRBV5-4|.|TRBD1|TRBJ1-1
TGTGCCAGCAGCCCAACAGGGGGCAATGAAGCTTTCTTT
CASSPTGGNEAFF
>TRBV21-1|.|.|TRBJ1-2
TGTGCCAGCCGTAACAGGGGAATGCATGGCTACACCTTC
CASRNRGMHGYTF
>TRBV11-3|.|TRBD1|TRBJ1-1
TGTGCCAGCAGCTTACAGGGGGTGAACACTGAAGCTTTCTTT
CASSLQGVNTEAFF
>TRBV25-1|once|.|TRBJ1-1
TGTGCCAGCTGGCGGGGGGGGAACACTGAAGCTTTCTTT
CASWRGGNTEAFF
>TRBV9|.|TRBD1|TRBJ2-3
TGTGCCAGCAGCGTCCAACAGGGGGCGCGGTCTACAGATACGCAGTATTTT
CASSVQQGARSTDTQYF
>TRBV6-5|.|.|TRBJ2-5
TGTGCCAGCAGTACGAGTCTCGGGGGGCCGGAGACCCAGTACTTC
CASSTSLGGPETQYF
>TRBV4-2|.|.|TRBJ2-1
TGTGCCAGCAGCCAAGTTCCTCTAGGCCTTACTAGTGCCTACCCGTATGAGCAGTTCTTC
CASSQVPLGLTSAYPYEQFF
>TRBV6-1|.|.|TRBJ2-7
TGTGCCAGCAGTGAACAGACCTACGAGCAGTACTTC
CASSEQTYEQYF
>TRBV27|.|.|TRBJ1-5
TGTGCCAGCAGATATGACAGCTCAAAGGGCCACAATCAGCCCCAGCATTTT
CASRYDSSKGHNQPQHF
>TRBV3-1/TRBV3-2|.|.|TRBJ2-7
TGTGCCAGCAGCCAGGGGACTTATGGGGCCTACGAGCAGTACTTC
CASSQGTYGAYEQYF
>TRBV29-1|.|TRBD1|TRBJ1-2
TGCAGCGCTGAAAAAGGGGGCGACTATGGCTACACCTTC
CSAEKGGDYGYTF
>TRBV9|.|TRBD1|TRBJ2-2
TGTGCCAGCAGCGGTCGGGACAGGGGCACCGGGGAGCTGTTTTTT
CASSGRDRGTGELFF
>TRBV5-4|.|.|TRBJ1-2
TGTGCCAGCAGCTTCATTGCGGAGGTATTCCCCCCGTCCTTC
CASSFIAEVFPPSF
>TRBV12-5|.|.|TRBJ1-1
TGTGCTAGTGGTTTGGTTTCTTTGCCAGGTGGTACTGAAGCTTTCTTT
CASGLVSLPGGTEAFF
>TRBV18|.|TRBD1|TRBJ1-2
TGTGCCAGCTCACCCCAGGGGGCGCAAGGCTACACCTTC
CASSPQGAQGYTF
>TRBV7-9|.|TRBD1|TRBJ1-1
TGTGCCAGCAGGGTTCAATACACAGGGGTCAACACTGAAGCTTTCTTT
CASRVQYTGVNTEAFF
>TRBV7-2|.|TRBD2|TRBJ2-3
TGTGCCAGCAGCTCTAGCGGGGGGATCGATACGCAGTATTTT
CASSSSGGIDTQYF
>TRBV19|.|.|TRBJ1-2
TGTGCCAGTAGTATAGTCCAGGGCGGCAACTATGGCTACACCTTC
CASSIVQGGNYGYTF
>TRBV14|.|.|TRBJ1-1
TGTGCCAGCAGCCTTACAGGGACGTTGTTGACTGAAGCTTTCTTT
CASSLTGTLLTEAFF
>TRBV19|.|.|TRBJ1-2
TGTGCCAGTAGTATCGGCCCCACCACAGGGTGGAATGGCTACACCTTC
CASSIGPTTGWNGYTF
>TRBV5-1|.|.|TRBJ2-7
TGCGCCAGCAGCCTTCCCCTCGAGTACGAGCAGTACTTC
CASSLPLEYEQYF
>TRBV30|.|.|TRBJ2-5
TGTGCCTGGAGTGTACTAGTAGGGTACCAAGAGACCCAGTACTTC
CAWSVLVGYQETQYF
>TRBV3-1/TRBV3-2|.|TRBD1|TRBJ1-2
TGTGCCAGCAGCCCGACAGGGGATGCTGGCTACACCTTC
CASSPTGDAGYTF
>TRBV5-6|.|TRBD1|TRBJ1-1
TGTGCCAGCAGCTTGTGGGACAGGGGGCTACGGGCTTTCTTT
CASSLWDRGLRAFF
>TRBV4-3|.|.|TRBJ1-1
TGCGCCAGCAGCCTCCAGGAGAACACTGAAGCTTTCTTT
CASSLQENTEAFF
>TRBV21-1|.|.|TRBJ2-7
TGTGCCAGCAGCAAAGCGAGCGGGAGATTCGGCTTCTACGAGCAGTACTTC
CASSKASGRFGFYEQYF
>TRBV7-8|.|.|TRBJ2-3
TGTGCCAGCAGCTTAGCATATACGGGGTCCCATACGCAGTATTTT
CASSLAYTGSHTQYF
>TRBV4-2|.|TRBD1|TRBJ2-7
TGTGCCAGCAGCCCCAGGGACAGTTCCTACGAGCAGTACTTC
CASSPRDSSYEQYF
>TRBV2|.|.|TRBJ1-1
TGTGCCAGCATGCGACGGGAGAACACTGAAGCTTTCTTT
CASMRRENTEAFF
>TRBV7-9|.|.|TRBJ2-3
TGTGCCAGCAGCTTACAGGGAAGCACAGATACGCAGTATTTT
CASSLQGSTDTQYF
>TRBV7-9|.|TRBD1|TRBJ2-1
TGTGCCAGCAGCTTGACAGGGTCGGTAGAAAATGAGCAGTTCTTC
CASSLTGSVENEQFF
>TRBV5-1|.|.|TRBJ2-5
TGCGCCAGCAGCTTGCTTAATGCACACCTCCAAGAGACCCAGTACTTC
CASSLLNAHLQETQYF
>TRBV27|.|.|TRBJ1-5
TGTGCCAGCAGTTTGGTTGGGGGGGGGACACGGCCCCAGCATTTT
CASSLVGGGTRPQHF